This T cell receptor (beta chain) derives from a study of radiation and T cells in renal cell carcinoma. Treatment defined: treatment-naive control, cytoreductive nephrectomy. Concerning this clone itself: Distinct nucleotide sequences in the sample also encode this CDR3.

The repertoire was sequenced with immunoSEQ multiplex PCR; TCRdb's copy has only in-frame clones and lacks some. Found here are about 10,000 clones, roughly three fifths of them singletons; the top ten hold less than 10%. The sequencing here drew on tumor tissue, taken from a patient whose treatment was nephrectomy without radiotherapy. The receptor was derived from a middle-aged man with renal cell carcinoma.

CDR3 nucleotides: TGTGCCAGCAGTGAGTTACCAGGCAATGAGCAGTTCTTC. Protein product: CASSELPGNEQFF. The chain is built from TRBV6-4 and TRBJ2-1; D remains unclear. From germline, CDR1 is MRHNA and CDR2 SNTAGT. This CDR3 spans 13 amino acids. Trimming stripped 3 bases from V and 6 bases from J, with 9 bases between.